The subject of this entry is one T cell receptor (beta chain). Some clones are missing from TCRdb's copy, which holds only in-frame ones; the method was immunoSEQ multiplex PCR. The sample includes around 150,000 clones, around 83% of them seen just once. After removal of 10 bases from V and 4 bases from J, the junction contained 6 bases not matched to a gene. Germline CDR1 MNHEY, CDR2 SVGAGI. CDR3 size: 14 residues. These data are taken from a study of blood T cell repertoires in COVID-19. Across the study: Sample material is recorded as cDNA or gDNA derived from T cells, B-cell-depleted T cells, or PBMCs.

The material sequenced was peripheral blood. The chain couples TRBV6-5 to TRBJ1-3; TRBD1 matches 11 bases. This TCR was sampled from a man aged 25-40 years with COVID-19, enrolled during active disease. CDR3 bases: TGTGCCACCAGGACAGGGGGCGCGGGAAACACCATATATTTT. Translated: CATRTGGAGNTIYF.